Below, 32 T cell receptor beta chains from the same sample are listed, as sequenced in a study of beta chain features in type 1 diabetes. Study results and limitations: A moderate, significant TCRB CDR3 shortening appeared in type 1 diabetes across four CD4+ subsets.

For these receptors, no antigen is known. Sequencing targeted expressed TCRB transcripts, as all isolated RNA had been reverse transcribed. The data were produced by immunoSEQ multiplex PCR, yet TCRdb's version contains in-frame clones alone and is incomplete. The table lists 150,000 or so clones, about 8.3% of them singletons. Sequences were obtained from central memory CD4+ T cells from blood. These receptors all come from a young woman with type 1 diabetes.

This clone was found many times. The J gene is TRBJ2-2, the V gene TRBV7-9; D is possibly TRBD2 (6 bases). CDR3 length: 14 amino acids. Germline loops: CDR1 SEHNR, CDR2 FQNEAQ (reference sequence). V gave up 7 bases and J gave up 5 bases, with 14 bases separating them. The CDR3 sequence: CASIPAGRTGELFF. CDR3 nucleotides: TGTGCCAGCATCCCGGCGGGAAGGACCGGGGAGCTGTTTTTT.

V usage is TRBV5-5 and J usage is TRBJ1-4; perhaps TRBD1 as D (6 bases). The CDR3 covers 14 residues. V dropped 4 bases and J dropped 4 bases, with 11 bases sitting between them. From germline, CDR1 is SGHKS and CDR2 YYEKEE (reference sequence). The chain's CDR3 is CASSQAGHNEKLFF. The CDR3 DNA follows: TGTGCCAGCAGCCAAGCGGGACATAATGAAAAACTGTTTTTT.

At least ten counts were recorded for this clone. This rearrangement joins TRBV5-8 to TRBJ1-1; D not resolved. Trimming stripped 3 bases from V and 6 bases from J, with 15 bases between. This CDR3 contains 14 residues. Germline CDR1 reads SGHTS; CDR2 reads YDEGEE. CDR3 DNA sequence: TGTGCCAGCAGCTCACCAGGCAGAACGGCTGAAGCTTTCTTT. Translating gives CASSSPGRTAEAFF.

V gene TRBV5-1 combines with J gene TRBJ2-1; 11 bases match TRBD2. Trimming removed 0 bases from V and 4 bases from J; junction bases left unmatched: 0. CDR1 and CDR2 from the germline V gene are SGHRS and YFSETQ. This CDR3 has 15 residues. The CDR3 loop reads CASSLGLAGYNEQFF. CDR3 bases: TGCGCCAGCAGCTTGGGACTAGCGGGGTACAATGAGCAGTTCTTC. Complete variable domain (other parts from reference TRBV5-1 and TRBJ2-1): KAGVTQTPRYLIKTRGQQVTLSCSPISGHRSVSWYQQTPGQGLQFLFEYFSETQRNKGNFPGRFSGRQFSNSRSEMNVSTLELGDSALYLCASSLGLAGYNEQFFGPGTRLTVL.

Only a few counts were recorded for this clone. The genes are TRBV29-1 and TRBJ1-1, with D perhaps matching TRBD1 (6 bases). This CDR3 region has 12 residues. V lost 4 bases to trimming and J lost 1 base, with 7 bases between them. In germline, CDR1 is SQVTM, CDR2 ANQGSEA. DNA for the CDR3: TGCAGCGTTGGGACAGCGAACACTGAAGCTTTCTTT. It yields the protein CSVGTANTEAFF.

Here the CDR3 DNA reads TGTGCCAGCAGATCAGGGCGGAGGGTATCCTACGAGCAGTACTTC. Its translation: CASRSGRRVSYEQYF. V gene TRBV28 combines with J gene TRBJ2-7, with D possibly being TRBD2 (6 bases). CDR1 MDHEN and CDR2 SYDVKM come from the germline V gene. Trimming took off 6 bases at V and 1 base at J, with 16 bases between the two ends. The CDR3 totals 15 residues. The whole variable domain, remainder taken from reference TRBV28 and TRBJ2-7, is DVKVTQSSRYLVKRTGEKVFLECVQDMDHENMFWYRQDPGLGLRLIYFSYDVKMKEKGDIPEGYSVSREKKERFSLILESASTNQTSMYLCASRSGRRVSYEQYFGPGTRLTVT.

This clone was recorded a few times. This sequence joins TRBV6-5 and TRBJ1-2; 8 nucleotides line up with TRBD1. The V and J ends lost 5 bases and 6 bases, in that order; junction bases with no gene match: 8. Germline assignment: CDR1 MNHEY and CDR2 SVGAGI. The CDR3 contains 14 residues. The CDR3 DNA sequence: TGTGCCAGCAGTACCCCAGGGGGCGGACATGGCTACACCTTC. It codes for CASSTPGGGHGYTF.

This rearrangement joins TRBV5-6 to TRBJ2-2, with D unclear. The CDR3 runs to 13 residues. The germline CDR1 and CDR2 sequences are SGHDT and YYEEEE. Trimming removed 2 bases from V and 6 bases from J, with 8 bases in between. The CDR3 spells CASSFGFPGELFF. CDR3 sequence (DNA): TGTGCCAGCAGCTTCGGGTTTCCCGGGGAGCTGTTTTTT.

This chain's CDR3 is CASSSSGTGADTQYF. The DNA for the CDR3 is TGTGCCAGCAGCTCGTCCGGGACAGGGGCAGATACGCAGTATTTT. The chain carries TRBV7-9 and TRBJ2-3, with 10 bases matching TRBD1. This CDR3 has 15 amino acids. Germline CDR1 SEHNR, CDR2 FQNEAQ (reference sequence). With 4 bases clipped from V and 4 bases from J, the junction kept 5 bases outside the gene matches.

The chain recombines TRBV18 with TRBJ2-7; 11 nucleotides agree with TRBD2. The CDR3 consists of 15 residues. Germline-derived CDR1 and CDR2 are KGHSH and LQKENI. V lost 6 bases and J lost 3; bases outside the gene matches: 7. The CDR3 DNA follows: TGTGCCAGCTCCCGTCCGGGACTAGCGGACTACGAGCAGTACTTC. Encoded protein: CASSRPGLADYEQYF.

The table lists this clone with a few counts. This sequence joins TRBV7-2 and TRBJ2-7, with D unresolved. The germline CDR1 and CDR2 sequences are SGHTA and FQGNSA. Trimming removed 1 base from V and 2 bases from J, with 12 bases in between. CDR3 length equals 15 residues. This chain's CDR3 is CASSLGLPSPYEQYF. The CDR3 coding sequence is TGTGCCAGCAGCTTAGGCCTACCCTCCCCCTACGAGCAGTACTTC.

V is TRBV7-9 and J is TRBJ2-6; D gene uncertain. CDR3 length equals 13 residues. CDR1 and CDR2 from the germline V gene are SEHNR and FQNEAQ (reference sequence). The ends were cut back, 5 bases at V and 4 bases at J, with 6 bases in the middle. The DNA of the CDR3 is TGTGCCAGCAGCCTTATGGGGGCCAACGTCCTGACTTTC. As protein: CASSLMGANVLTF.

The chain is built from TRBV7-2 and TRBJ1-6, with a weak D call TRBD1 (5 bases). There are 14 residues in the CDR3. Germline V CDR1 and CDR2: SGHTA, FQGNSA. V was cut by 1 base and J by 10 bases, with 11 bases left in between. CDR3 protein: CASSLDQGSSPLHF. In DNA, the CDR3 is TGTGCCAGCAGCTTAGATCAGGGATCCTCACCCCTCCACTTT.

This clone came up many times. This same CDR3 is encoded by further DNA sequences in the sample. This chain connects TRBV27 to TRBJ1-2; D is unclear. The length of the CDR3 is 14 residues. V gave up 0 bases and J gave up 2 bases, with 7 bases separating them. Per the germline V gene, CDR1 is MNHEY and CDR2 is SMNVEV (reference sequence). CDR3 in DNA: TGTGCCAGCAGTTTATCTGGTCAGAACTATGGCTACACCTTC. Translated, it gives CASSLSGQNYGYTF.

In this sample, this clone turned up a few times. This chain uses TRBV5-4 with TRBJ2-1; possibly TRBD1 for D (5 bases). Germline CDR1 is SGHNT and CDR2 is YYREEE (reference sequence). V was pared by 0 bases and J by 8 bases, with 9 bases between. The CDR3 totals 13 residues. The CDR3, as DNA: TGTGCCAGCAGCTTGGCGACGACAGATGAGCAGTTCTTC. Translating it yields CASSLATTDEQFF.

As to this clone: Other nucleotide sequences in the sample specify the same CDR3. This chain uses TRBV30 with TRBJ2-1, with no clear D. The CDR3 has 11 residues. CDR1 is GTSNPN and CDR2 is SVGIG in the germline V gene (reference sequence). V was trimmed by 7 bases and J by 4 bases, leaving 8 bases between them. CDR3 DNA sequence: TGTGCCTCGAACATGTACAATGAGCAGTTCTTC. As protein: CASNMYNEQFF.

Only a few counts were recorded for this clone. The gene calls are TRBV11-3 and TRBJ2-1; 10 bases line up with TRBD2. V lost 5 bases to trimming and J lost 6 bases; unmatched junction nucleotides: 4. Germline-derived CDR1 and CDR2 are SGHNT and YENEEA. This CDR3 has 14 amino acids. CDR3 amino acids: CASSRTSGSNEQFF. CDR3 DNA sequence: TGTGCCAGCAGCCGGACTAGCGGATCCAATGAGCAGTTCTTC.

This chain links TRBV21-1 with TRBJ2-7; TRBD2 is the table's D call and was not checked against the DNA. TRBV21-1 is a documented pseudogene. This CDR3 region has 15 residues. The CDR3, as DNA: TGTGCCACAACCTCGAAAGGGAGCGCCTCCTACGAGCAGTACTTC. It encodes CATTSKGSASYEQYF.

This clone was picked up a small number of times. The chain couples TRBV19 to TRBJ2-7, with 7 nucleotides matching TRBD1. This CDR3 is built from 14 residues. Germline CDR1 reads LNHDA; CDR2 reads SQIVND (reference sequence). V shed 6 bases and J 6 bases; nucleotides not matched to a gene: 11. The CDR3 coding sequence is TGTGCCAGTAGCCCGGTTGAGGGGGCAGTCGAGCAGTACTTC. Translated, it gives CASSPVEGAVEQYF.

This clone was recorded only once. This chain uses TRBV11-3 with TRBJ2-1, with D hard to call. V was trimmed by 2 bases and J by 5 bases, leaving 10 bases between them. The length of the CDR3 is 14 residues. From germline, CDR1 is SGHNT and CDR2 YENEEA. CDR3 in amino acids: CASSLFAANNEQFF. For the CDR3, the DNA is TGTGCCAGCAGCTTATTCGCGGCCAACAATGAGCAGTTCTTC. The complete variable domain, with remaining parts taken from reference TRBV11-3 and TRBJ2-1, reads EAGVVQSPRYKIIEKKQPVAFWCNPISGHNTLYWYLQNLGQGPELLIRYENEEAVDDSQLPKDRFSAERLKGVDSTLKIQPAELGDSAVYLCASSLFAANNEQFFGPGTRLTVL.

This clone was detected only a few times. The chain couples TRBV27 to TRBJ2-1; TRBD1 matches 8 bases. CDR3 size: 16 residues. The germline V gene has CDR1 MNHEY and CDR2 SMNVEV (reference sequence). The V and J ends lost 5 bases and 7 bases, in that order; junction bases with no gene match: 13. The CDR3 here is CASSPKPRTGRNEQFF. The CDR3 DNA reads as TGTGCCAGCAGTCCCAAACCACGGACAGGGAGGAATGAGCAGTTCTTC.

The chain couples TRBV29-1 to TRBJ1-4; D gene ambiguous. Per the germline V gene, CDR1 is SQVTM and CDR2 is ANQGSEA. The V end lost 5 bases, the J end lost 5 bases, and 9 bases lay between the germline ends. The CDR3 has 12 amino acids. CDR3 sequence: CSVLQKNEKLFF. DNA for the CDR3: TGCAGCGTTCTACAGAAAAATGAAAAACTGTTTTTT.

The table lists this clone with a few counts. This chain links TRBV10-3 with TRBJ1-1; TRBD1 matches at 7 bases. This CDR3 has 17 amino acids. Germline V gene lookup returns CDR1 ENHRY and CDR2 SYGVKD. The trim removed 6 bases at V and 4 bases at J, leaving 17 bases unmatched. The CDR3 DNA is TGTGCCATCAGCGCCGGGACAGAGGATTTCTGGAGCACTGAAGCTTTCTTT. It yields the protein CAISAGTEDFWSTEAFF.

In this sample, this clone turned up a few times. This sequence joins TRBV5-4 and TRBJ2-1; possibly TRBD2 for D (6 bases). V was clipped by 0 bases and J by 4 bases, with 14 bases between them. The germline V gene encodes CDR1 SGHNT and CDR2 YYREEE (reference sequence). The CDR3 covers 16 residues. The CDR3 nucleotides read TGTGCCAGCAGCTTGGTTAGCGGAGGGAATTACAATGAGCAGTTCTTC. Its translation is CASSLVSGGNYNEQFF.

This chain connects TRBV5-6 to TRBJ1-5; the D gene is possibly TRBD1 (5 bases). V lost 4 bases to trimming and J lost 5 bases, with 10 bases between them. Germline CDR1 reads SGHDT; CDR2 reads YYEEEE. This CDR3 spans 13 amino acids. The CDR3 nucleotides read TGTGCCAGCAGCCACTCGGGGGATCAGCCCCAGCATTTT. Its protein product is CASSHSGDQPQHF.

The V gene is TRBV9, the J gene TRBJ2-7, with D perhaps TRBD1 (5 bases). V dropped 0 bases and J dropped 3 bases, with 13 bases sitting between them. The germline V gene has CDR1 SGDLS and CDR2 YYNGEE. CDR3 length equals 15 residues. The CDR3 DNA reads TGTGCCAGCAGCGTAGGAGAGGTCAGGGTCTACGAGCAGTACTTC. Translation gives CASSVGEVRVYEQYF.

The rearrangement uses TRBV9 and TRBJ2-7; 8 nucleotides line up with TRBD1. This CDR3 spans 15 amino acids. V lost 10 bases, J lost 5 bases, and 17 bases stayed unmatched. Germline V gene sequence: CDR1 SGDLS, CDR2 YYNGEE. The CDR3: CAVTGRQGFFHEQYF. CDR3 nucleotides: TGTGCCGTAACGGGCCGACAGGGGTTTTTCCACGAGCAGTACTTC. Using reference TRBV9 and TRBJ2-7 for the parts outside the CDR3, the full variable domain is DSGVTQTPKHLITATGQRVTLRCSPRSGDLSVYWYQQSLDQGLQFLIQYYNGEERAKGNILERFSAQQFPDLHSELNLSSLELGDSALYFCAVTGRQGFFHEQYFGPGTRLTVT.

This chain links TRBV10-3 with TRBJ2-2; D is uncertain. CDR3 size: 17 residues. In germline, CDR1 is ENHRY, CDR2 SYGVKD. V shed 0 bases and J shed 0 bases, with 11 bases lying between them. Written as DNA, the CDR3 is TGTGCCATCAGTGAGTCAAAAGCGAACGCGAACACCGGGGAGCTGTTTTTT. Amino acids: CAISESKANANTGELFF.

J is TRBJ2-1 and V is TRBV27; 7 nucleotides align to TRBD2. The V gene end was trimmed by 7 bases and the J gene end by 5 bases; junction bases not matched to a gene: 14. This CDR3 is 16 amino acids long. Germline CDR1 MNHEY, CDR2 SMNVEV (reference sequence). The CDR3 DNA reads TGTGCCAGCATTAATAGACCGGGACTAAGAAACAATGAGCAGTTCTTC. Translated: CASINRPGLRNNEQFF.

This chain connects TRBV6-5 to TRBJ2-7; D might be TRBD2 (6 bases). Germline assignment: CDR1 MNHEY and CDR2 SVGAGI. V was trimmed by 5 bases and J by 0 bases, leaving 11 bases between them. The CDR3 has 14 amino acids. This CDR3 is CASSGGALSYEQYF. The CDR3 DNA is TGTGCCAGCAGTGGCGGGGCACTCTCCTACGAGCAGTACTTC.

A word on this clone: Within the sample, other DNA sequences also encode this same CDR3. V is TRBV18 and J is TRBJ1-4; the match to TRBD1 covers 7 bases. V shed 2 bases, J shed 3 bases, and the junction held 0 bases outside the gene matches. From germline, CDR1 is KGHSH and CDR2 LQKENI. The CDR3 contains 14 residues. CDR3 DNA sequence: TGTGCCAGCTCACCAACAGGGGCTAATGAAAAACTGTTTTTT. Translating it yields CASSPTGANEKLFF.

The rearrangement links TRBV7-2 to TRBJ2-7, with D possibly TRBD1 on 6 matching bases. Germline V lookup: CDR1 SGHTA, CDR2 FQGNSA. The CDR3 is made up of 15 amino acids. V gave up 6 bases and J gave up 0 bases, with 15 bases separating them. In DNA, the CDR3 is TGTGCCAGCAGTCAAGGACAGCCAAGCTCCTACGAGCAGTACTTC. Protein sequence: CASSQGQPSSYEQYF.